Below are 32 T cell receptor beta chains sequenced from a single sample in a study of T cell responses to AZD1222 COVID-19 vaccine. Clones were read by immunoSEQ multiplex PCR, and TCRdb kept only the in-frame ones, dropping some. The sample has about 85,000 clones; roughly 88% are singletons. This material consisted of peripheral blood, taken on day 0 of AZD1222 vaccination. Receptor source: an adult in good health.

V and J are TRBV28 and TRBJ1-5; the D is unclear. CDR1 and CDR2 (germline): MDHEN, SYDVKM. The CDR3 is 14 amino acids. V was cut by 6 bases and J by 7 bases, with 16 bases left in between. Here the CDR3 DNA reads TGTGCCAGCAGATCCCCGGGTTCAAGCCAGCCCCAGCATTTT. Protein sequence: CASRSPGSSQPQHF.

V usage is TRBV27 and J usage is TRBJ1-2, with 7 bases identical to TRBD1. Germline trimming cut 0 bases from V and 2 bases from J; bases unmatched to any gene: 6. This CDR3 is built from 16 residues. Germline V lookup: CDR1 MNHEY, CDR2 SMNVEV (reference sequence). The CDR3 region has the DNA TGTGCCAGCAGTTTATCTAAGGGACAGATAAACTATGGCTACACCTTC. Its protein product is CASSLSKGQINYGYTF.

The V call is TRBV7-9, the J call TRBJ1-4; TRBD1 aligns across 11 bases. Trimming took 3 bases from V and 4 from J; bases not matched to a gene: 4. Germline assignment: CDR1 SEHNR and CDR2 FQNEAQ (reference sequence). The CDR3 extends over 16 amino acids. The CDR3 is CASSFGQGAGNEKLFF. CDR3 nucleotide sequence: TGTGCCAGCAGCTTTGGACAGGGGGCCGGTAATGAAAAACTGTTTTTT.

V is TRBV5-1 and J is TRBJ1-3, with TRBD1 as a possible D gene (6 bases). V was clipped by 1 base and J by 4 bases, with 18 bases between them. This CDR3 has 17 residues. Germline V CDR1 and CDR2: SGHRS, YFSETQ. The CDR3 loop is CASSLYGGPGGGNTIYF. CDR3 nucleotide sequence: TGCGCCAGCAGCTTGTATGGTGGACCCGGGGGCGGAAACACCATATATTTT.

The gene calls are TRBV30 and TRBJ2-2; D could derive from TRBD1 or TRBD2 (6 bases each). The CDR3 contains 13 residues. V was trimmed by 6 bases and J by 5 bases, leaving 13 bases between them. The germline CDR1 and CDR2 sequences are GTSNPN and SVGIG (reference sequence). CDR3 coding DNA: TGTGCCTGCGCGGGACAAGGGACCGGGGAGCTGTTTTTT. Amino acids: CACAGQGTGELFF. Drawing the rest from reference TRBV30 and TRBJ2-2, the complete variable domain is SQTIHQWPATLVQPVGSPLSLECTVEGTSNPNLYWYRQAAGRGLQLLFYSVGIGQISSEVPQNLSASRPQDRQFILSSKKLLLSDSGFYLCACAGQGTGELFFGEGSRLTVL.

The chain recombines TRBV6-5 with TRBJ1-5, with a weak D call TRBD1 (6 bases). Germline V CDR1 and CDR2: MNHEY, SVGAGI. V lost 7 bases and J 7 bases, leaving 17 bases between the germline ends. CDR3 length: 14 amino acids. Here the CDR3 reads CASKGGGGQQPQHF. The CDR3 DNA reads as TGTGCCAGCAAAGGTGGAGGGGGGCAACAGCCCCAGCATTTT.

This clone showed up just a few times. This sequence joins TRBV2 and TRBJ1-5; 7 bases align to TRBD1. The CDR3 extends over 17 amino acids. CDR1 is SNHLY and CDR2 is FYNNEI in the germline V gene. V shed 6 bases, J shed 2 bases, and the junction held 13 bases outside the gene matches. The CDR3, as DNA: TGTGCCAGCAGCCCCTTGGGACAGTTGAGTGGCAATCAGCCCCAGCATTTT. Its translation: CASSPLGQLSGNQPQHF.

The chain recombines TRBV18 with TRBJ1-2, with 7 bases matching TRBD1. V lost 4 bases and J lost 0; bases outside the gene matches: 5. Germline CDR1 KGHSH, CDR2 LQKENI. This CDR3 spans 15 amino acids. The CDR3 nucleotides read TGTGCCAGCTCACTTGCTGACAGGGCTAACTATGGCTACACCTTC. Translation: CASSLADRANYGYTF.

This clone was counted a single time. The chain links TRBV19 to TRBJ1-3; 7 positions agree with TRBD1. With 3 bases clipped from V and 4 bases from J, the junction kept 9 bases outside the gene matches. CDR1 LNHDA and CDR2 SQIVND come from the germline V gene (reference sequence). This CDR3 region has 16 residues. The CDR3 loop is CASSMNWRGPGNTIYF. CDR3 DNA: TGTGCCAGTAGTATGAATTGGAGGGGGCCCGGAAACACCATATATTTT.

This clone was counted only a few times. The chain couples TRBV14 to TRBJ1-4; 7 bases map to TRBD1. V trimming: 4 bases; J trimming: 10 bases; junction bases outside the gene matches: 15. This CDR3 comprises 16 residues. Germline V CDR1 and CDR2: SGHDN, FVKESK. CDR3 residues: CASSLGRGPTAGKLFF. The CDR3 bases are TGTGCCAGCAGCCTGGGGAGGGGGCCAACCGCGGGAAAACTGTTTTTT.

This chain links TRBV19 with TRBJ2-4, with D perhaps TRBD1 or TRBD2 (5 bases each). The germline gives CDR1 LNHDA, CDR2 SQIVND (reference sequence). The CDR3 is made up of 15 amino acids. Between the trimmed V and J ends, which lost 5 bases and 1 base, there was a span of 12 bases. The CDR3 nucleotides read TGTGCCAGTAGTGCCCGGGACCCGGCCAAAAACATTCAGTACTTC. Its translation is CASSARDPAKNIQYF.

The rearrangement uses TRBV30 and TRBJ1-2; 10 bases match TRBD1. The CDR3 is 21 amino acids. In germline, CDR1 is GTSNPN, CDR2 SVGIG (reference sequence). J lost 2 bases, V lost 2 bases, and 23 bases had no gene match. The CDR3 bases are TGTGCCTGGAGTTTAGGATTAGGAGCCATTTGGCGGGACAGGGGCAACTATGGCTACACCTTC. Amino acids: CAWSLGLGAIWRDRGNYGYTF.

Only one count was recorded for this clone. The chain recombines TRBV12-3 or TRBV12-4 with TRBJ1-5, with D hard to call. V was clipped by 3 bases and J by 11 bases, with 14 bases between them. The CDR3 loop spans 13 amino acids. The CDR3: CASSFRHRESQHF. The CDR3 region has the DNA TGTGCCAGCAGTTTCCGGCACCGTGAGTCCCAGCATTTT.

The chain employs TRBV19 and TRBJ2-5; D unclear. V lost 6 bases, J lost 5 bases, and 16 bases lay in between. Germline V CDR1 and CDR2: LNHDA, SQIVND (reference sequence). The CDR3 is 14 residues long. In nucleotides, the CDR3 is TGTGCCAGTAGGTCGGTAGCCAGTGGTGAGACCCAGTACTTC. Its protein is CASRSVASGETQYF.

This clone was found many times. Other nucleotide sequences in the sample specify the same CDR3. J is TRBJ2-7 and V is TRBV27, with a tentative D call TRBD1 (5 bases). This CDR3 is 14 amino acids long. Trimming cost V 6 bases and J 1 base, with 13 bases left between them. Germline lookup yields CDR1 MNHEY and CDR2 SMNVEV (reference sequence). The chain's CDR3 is CASRHRGGSYEQYF. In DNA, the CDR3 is TGTGCCAGCAGACATAGGGGCGGTTCCTACGAGCAGTACTTC.

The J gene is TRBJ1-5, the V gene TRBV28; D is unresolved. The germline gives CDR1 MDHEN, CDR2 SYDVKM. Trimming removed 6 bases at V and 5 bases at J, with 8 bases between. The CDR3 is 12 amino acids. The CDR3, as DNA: TGTGCCAGCAGCCTAGTGGATCAGCCCCAGCATTTT. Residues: CASSLVDQPQHF.

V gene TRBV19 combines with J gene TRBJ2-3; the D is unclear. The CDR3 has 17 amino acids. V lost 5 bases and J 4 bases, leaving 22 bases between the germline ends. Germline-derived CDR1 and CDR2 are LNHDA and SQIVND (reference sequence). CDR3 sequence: CASSAQPGHTVADTQYF. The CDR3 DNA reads TGTGCCAGTAGTGCCCAACCGGGCCATACAGTGGCAGATACGCAGTATTTT.

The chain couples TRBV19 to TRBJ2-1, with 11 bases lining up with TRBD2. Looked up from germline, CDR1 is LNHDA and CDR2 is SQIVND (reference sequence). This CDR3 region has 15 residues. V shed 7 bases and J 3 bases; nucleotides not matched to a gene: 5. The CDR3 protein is CASTAGTSGYNEQFF. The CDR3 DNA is TGTGCCAGTACGGCCGGGACTAGCGGCTACAATGAGCAGTTCTTC.

Here the CDR3 DNA reads TGTGCCAGCAGCTCGAGGGGACAGGGGGCGCCAATCTACGAGCAGTACTTC. Translating gives CASSSRGQGAPIYEQYF. This chain connects TRBV5-5 to TRBJ2-7, with 12 bases fitting TRBD1. The junction had 10 bases not matched to a gene; V was cut back by 3 bases and J by 3 bases. The CDR3 extends over 17 amino acids. Germline V gene lookup returns CDR1 SGHKS and CDR2 YYEKEE (reference sequence). The full variable domain, with the rest looked up from reference TRBV5-5 and TRBJ2-7, is DAGVTQSPTHLIKTRGQQVTLRCSPISGHKSVSWYQQVLGQGPQFIFQYYEKEERGRGNFPDRFSARQFPNYSSELNVNALLLGDSALYLCASSSRGQGAPIYEQYFGPGTRLTVT.

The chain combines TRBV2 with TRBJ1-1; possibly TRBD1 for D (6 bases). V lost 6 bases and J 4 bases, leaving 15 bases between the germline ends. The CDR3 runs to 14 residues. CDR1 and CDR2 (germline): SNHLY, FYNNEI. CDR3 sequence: CASSALGGTTEAFF. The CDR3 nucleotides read TGTGCCAGCAGCGCCTTGGGGGGCACCACTGAAGCTTTCTTT.

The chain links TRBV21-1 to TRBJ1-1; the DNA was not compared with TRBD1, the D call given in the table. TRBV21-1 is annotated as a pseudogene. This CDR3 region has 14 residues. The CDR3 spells CASSTDRAKTEAFF. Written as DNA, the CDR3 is TGTGCCAGCAGCACAGACAGGGCGAAGACTGAAGCTTTCTTT.

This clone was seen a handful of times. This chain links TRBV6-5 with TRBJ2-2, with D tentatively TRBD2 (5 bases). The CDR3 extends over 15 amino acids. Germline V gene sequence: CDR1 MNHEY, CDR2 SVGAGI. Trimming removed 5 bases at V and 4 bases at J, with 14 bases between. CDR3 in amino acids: CASSRDPGSTGELFF. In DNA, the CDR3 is TGTGCCAGCAGTCGGGATCCGGGGAGCACCGGGGAGCTGTTTTTT.

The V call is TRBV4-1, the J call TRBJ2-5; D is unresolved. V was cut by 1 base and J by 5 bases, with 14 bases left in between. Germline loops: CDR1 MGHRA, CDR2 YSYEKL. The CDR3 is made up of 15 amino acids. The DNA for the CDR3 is TGCGCCAGCAGCCAAGTCATACTCCAAACGGAGACCCAGTACTTC. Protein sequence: CASSQVILQTETQYF.

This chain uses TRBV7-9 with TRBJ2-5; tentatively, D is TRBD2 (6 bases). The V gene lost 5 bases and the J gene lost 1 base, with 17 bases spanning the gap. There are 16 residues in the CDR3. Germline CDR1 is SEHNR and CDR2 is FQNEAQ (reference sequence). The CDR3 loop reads CASSPNLRAGQETQYF. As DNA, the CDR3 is TGTGCCAGCAGCCCAAACCTTAGAGCGGGCCAAGAGACCCAGTACTTC.

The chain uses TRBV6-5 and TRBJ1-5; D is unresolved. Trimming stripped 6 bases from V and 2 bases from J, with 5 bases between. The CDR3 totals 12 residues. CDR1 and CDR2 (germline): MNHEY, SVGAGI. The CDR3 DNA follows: TGTGCCAGCAGCTGGGGCAATCAGCCCCAGCATTTT. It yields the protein CASSWGNQPQHF.

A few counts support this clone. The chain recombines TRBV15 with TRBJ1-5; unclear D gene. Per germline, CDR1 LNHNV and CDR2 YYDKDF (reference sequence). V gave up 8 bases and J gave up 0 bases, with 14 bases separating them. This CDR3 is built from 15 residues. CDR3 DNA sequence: TGTGCCACCCTTAATTTGGTGGATAGCAATCAGCCCCAGCATTTT. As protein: CATLNLVDSNQPQHF.

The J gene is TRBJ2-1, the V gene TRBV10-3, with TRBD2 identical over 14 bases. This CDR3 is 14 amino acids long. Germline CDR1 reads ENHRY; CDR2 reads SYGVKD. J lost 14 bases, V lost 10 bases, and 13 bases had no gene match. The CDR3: CATTGTSGSEDKFF. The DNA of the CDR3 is TGTGCCACCACCGGGACTAGCGGGAGTGAGGATAAGTTCTTC.

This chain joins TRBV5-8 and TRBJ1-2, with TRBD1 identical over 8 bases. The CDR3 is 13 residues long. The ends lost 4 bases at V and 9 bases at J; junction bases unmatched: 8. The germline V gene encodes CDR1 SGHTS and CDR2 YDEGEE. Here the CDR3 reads CASSRAGGESYTF. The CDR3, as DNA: TGTGCCAGCAGCCGGGCAGGGGGCGAGAGCTACACCTTC.

CDR3 region: CASSLGQGKYNEQFF. CDR3 in DNA: TGCGCCAGCAGCTTGGGACAGGGGAAGTACAATGAGCAGTTCTTC. The rearrangement links TRBV5-1 to TRBJ2-1; 8 bases match TRBD1. CDR1 and CDR2 from the germline V gene are SGHRS and YFSETQ. The V gene end was trimmed by 0 bases and the J gene end by 4 bases; junction bases not matched to a gene: 3. The CDR3 has 15 amino acids.

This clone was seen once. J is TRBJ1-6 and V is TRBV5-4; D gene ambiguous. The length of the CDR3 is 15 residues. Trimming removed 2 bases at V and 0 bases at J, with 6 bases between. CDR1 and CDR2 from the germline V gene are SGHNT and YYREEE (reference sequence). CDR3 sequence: CASSLSSSYNSPLHF. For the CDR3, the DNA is TGTGCCAGCAGCTTAAGTAGCTCCTATAATTCACCCCTCCACTTT. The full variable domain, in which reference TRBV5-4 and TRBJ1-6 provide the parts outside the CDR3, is ETGVTQSPTHLIKTRGQQVTLRCSSQSGHNTVSWYQQALGQGPQFIFQYYREEENGRGNFPPRFSGLQFPNYSSELNVNALELDDSALYLCASSLSSSYNSPLHFGNGTRLTVT.

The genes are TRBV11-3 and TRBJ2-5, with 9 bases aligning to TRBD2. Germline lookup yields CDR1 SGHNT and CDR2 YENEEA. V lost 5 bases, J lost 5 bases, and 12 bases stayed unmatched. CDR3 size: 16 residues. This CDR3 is CASSPGVAGVGETQYF. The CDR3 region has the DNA TGTGCCAGCAGCCCCGGGGTAGCGGGAGTGGGTGAGACCCAGTACTTC.

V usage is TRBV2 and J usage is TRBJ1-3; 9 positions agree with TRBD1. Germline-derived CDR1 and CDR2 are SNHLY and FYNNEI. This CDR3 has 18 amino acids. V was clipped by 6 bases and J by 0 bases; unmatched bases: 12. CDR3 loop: CASRFGQGLGNSGNTIYF. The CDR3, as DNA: TGTGCCAGCAGATTTGGACAGGGGCTGGGGAACTCTGGAAACACCATATATTTT.